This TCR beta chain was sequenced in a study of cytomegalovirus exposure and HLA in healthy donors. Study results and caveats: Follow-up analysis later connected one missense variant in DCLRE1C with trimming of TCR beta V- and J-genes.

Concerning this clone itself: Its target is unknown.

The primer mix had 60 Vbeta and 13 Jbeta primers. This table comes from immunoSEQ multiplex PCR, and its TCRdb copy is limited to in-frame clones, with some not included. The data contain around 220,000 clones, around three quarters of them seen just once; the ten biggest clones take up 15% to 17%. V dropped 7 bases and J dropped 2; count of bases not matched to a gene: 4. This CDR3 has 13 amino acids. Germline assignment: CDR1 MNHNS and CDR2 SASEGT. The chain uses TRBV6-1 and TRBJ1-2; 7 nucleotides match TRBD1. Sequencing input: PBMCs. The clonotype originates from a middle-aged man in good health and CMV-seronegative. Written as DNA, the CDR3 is TGTGCCAGCATAATGACAGGGAACTATGGCTACACCTTC. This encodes CASIMTGNYGYTF.